Shown below are 17 T cell receptor beta chains from a single sample sequenced in a study of early T cells in non-severe SARS-CoV-2 infection. One entry per CDR3 protein, called by TCRdb with MiXCR from the 5' RACE reads. The sample gives some 87,000 distinct CDR3 sequences, approximately 15% of which show up once; 1.4% is in the top ten. Sequenced input: whole blood. All receptors come from an adult who was a healthcare worker with PCR-confirmed SARS-CoV-2 infection or an uninfected control (not recorded which).

This clonotype showed up many times. The chain is built from TRBV12-3 or TRBV12-4 and TRBJ2-6; D call uncertain. This CDR3 is 17 amino acids long. V was shortened by 4 bases and J by 0 bases, with 13 bases between the two germline ends. CDR3 residues: CASSSTPITSGANVLTF. CDR3 nucleotides: TGTGCCAGCAGTTCCACACCAATTACCTCTGGGGCCAACGTCCTGACTTTC.

This clonotype was picked up a small number of times. V usage is TRBV4-1 and J usage is TRBJ2-7, with unresolved D. V gave up 2 bases and J gave up 5 bases, with 16 bases separating them. CDR3 size: 15 residues. Germline values: CDR1 MGHRA, CDR2 YSYEKL. Here the CDR3 reads CASSQYFRVEDEQYF. CDR3 sequence (DNA): TGCGCCAGCAGCCAATACTTTAGGGTTGAGGACGAGCAGTACTTC.

This clonotype was recorded at least ten times. The chain joins TRBV29-1 to TRBJ1-2; possible D gene TRBD1, 6 bases. Trimming stripped 6 bases from V and 5 bases from J, with 16 bases between. The CDR3 covers 13 residues. In germline, CDR1 is SQVTM, CDR2 ANQGSEA. The CDR3 region is CSVSGQLGYGYTF. The CDR3 coding sequence is TGCAGCGTGAGTGGACAGCTCGGGTATGGCTACACCTTC.

This clonotype came up many times. The genes are TRBV5-6 and TRBJ2-5; possibly TRBD1 for D (6 bases). The CDR3 contains 15 residues. The germline gives CDR1 SGHDT, CDR2 YYEEEE. Trimming pared 4 bases from V and 4 bases from J, leaving 17 bases between. The CDR3 is CASSRDPTGRETQYF. DNA for the CDR3: TGTGCCAGCAGCCGCGACCCGACAGGCAGAGAGACCCAGTACTTC. The full variable domain, completed using reference TRBV5-6 and TRBJ2-5, is DAGVTQSPTHLIKTRGQQVTLRCSPKSGHDTVSWYQQALGQGPQFIFQYYEEEERQRGNFPDRFSGHQFPNYSSELNVNALLLGDSALYLCASSRDPTGRETQYFGPGTRLLVL.

This clonotype was picked up many times. This sequence joins TRBV7-9 and TRBJ2-7; D gene ambiguous. This CDR3 is 13 amino acids long. Germline CDR1 SEHNR, CDR2 FQNEAQ (reference sequence). Trimming took off 0 bases at V and 6 bases at J, with 9 bases between the two ends. CDR3 in DNA: TGTGCCAGCAGCTTAGCTGTCCCAGGCGAGCAGTACTTC. This sequence encodes CASSLAVPGEQYF.

This clonotype showed up just a few times. The chain couples TRBV29-1 to TRBJ1-1; D gene uncertain. CDR3 length: 13 residues. CDR1 is SQVTM, CDR2 ANQGSEA, per germline. V gave up 4 bases and J gave up 0 bases, with 9 bases separating them. CDR3 DNA sequence: TGCAGCGTTGGACGGCCCCTGAACACTGAAGCTTTCTTT. Protein sequence: CSVGRPLNTEAFF.

The chain couples TRBV20-1 to TRBJ2-3; D might be TRBD1 (6 bases). Germline lookup yields CDR1 DFQATT and CDR2 SNEGSKA (reference sequence). CDR3 length: 14 residues. V was clipped by 3 bases and J by 1 base, with 11 bases between them. Written as DNA, the CDR3 is TGCAGTGCTAGCCAGGGGCGGGGCACAGATACGCAGTATTTT. Translating it yields CSASQGRGTDTQYF.

There are a few counts of this clonotype. The chain couples TRBV10-3 to TRBJ2-1, with 9 bases identical to TRBD1. V lost 5 bases, J lost 8 bases, and 13 bases stayed unmatched. Germline lookup yields CDR1 ENHRY and CDR2 SYGVKD. CDR3 length: 16 amino acids. This chain's CDR3 is CAISRPGDRVIHEQFF. In DNA, the CDR3 is TGTGCCATCAGTCGCCCCGGGGACAGGGTCATCCATGAGCAGTTCTTC.

This clonotype was detected ten times or more. The chain carries TRBV7-3 and TRBJ2-5; D call uncertain. Per germline, CDR1 SGHTA and CDR2 FQGTGA. The V end lost 2 bases, the J end lost 2 bases, and 6 bases lay between the germline ends. The CDR3 has 13 residues. CDR3 amino acids: CASSLAPQETQYF. In nucleotides, the CDR3 is TGTGCCAGCAGCTTAGCGCCTCAAGAGACCCAGTACTTC.

This clonotype has a count of ten or more. V is TRBV4-1 and J is TRBJ2-2; the D is unclear. Germline V gene lookup returns CDR1 MGHRA and CDR2 YSYEKL. This CDR3 spans 18 amino acids. Trimming left V 2 bases short and J 2 bases short, with 18 bases between. The CDR3 coding sequence is TGCGCCAGCAGCCAAAAAAACCCTGGTCAGGTCAACACCGGGGAGCTGTTTTTT. Residues: CASSQKNPGQVNTGELFF.

This clonotype came up many times. This chain links TRBV29-1 with TRBJ2-7, with 7 positions matching TRBD2. This CDR3 region has 12 residues. Unmatched junction bases numbered 3, after V lost 5 bases and J lost 2 bases. Per the germline V gene, CDR1 is SQVTM and CDR2 is ANQGSEA. CDR3 sequence reads: CSVLGGAYEQYF. CDR3 DNA sequence: TGCAGCGTTTTGGGGGGGGCCTACGAGCAGTACTTC.

This clonotype was recorded at least ten times. The J gene is TRBJ1-1, the V gene TRBV29-1; D ambiguous. This CDR3 is built from 14 residues. Germline V gene data show CDR1 as SQVTM and CDR2 as ANQGSEA. Trimming stripped 7 bases from V and 0 bases from J, with 15 bases between. The CDR3 DNA follows: TGCAGCGCCCCCGTGGGCGGAGTGAACACTGAAGCTTTCTTT. It specifies CSAPVGGVNTEAFF. Full variable domain (missing parts from reference TRBV29-1 and TRBJ1-1): SAVISQKPSRDICQRGTSLTIQCQVDSQVTMMFWYRQQPGQSLTLIATANQGSEATYESGFVIDKFPISRPNLTFSTLTVSNMSPEDSSIYLCSAPVGGVNTEAFFGQGTRLTVV.

This clonotype occurred many times. This rearrangement joins TRBV7-6 to TRBJ2-5, with unresolved D. The CDR3 contains 12 residues. The germline CDR1 and CDR2 sequences are SGHVS and FNYEAQ. V gave up 5 bases and J gave up 2 bases, with 6 bases separating them. CDR3 amino acids: CASSKPQETQYF. DNA for the CDR3: TGTGCCAGCAGCAAACCACAAGAGACCCAGTACTTC.

This clonotype was detected many times. This rearrangement joins TRBV12-3 or TRBV12-4 to TRBJ2-7; 11 nucleotides align to TRBD1. Trimming removed 5 bases from V and 7 bases from J; junction bases left unmatched: 19. This CDR3 contains 18 residues. CDR3 sequence reads: CASSPGTGGPGLLREQYF. CDR3 sequence (DNA): TGTGCCAGCAGTCCGGGGACAGGGGGTCCAGGGTTACTGAGGGAGCAGTACTTC.

The CDR3, as DNA: TGTGCCAGCAGCGCCGATGGGACCCAAGAGACCCAGTACTTC. Its protein is CASSADGTQETQYF. The rearrangement uses TRBV9 and TRBJ2-5, with D tentatively TRBD1 or TRBD2 (5 bases each). This CDR3 is built from 14 residues. The ends were cut back, 3 bases at V and 1 base at J, with 10 bases in the middle. The germline V gene has CDR1 SGDLS and CDR2 YYNGEE.

Points on this clonotype: A single base separates this from a much larger clone, so it may be a read error. This chain connects TRBV6-2 or TRBV6-3 to TRBJ2-5; 8 bases are a match to TRBD2. J gave up 0 bases and V 6 bases, and 6 bases lay outside the gene matches. CDR1 is MNHEY, CDR2 SVGEGT, per germline. This CDR3 comprises 15 residues. The CDR3 DNA follows: TGTGCCAGCAGAGTACTAGCGGCGTACCAAGAGACCCAGTACTTC. Translation: CASRVLAAYQETQYF.

This clonotype has a count of ten or more. This chain connects TRBV10-2 to TRBJ1-1; 10 bases match TRBD1. Trimming took 7 bases from V and 8 from J; bases not matched to a gene: 10. The CDR3 sequence is 14 residues long. Germline-derived CDR1 and CDR2 are WSHSY and SAAADI. The CDR3 loop is CASTPGQGMREAFF. In DNA form, the CDR3 reads TGCGCCAGCACACCGGGACAGGGGATGCGGGAAGCTTTCTTT.